This entry describes one T cell receptor beta chain. Its antigen is unknown. The sample originates from a study of CD8+ T cells in alopecia areata. The study's findings and limits: Administration of tofacitinib significantly diminished scalp clonality and expanded CD8+ clones within the top 100.

Reverse transcription of extracted RNA yielded cDNA, which provided the sequencing template. Generated by immunoSEQ multiplex PCR, the TCRdb table keeps only in-frame clones and is missing some. The table records 200,000 to 250,000 clones, 64% of them present only once. Germline lookup yields CDR1 LNHDA and CDR2 SQIVND (reference sequence). Trimming removed 4 bases from V and 3 bases from J; junction bases left unmatched: 10. The CDR3 consists of 17 residues. Treatment here: oral pan-JAK inhibitor, 5-10 mg twice daily. Sorting of CD4+ and CD8+ T cells was performed on PBMCs. This specimen consisted of CD4+ T cells sorted from blood, obtained at week 4, from a patient treated with tofacitinib. J is TRBJ2-2 and V is TRBV19; 8 nucleotides line up with TRBD2. The clonotype was recovered from a human donor with alopecia areata. The CDR3 protein is CASSSSGVALDTGELFF. The CDR3 nucleotides read TGTGCCAGTAGTAGTAGCGGGGTGGCCCTGGACACCGGGGAGCTGTTTTTT.